These 4 T cell receptor beta chains were sequenced from one sample in a study of shared clonotypes between healthy human individuals. Profiled with immunoSEQ multiplex PCR; TCRdb holds only in-frame clones, not every one. The sample has about 1.1 million clones, roughly 77% seen once; the top ten hold about 0.89%. Sequenced material: memory CD4+ T cells from PBMCs. Subset defined: CD45RA-negative fraction. The receptors were gathered from a man aged 18 to 30 in good health. Some clones in this sample may be carry-over from other donors' samples.

The chain joins TRBV30 to TRBJ1-1, with D unclear. Germline CDR1 reads GTSNPN; CDR2 reads SVGIG (reference sequence). The CDR3 totals 12 residues. Trimming removed 2 bases from V and 3 bases from J, with 7 bases in between. The CDR3 region has the DNA TGTGCCTGGAGTCGGACCCACACTGAAGCTTTCTTT. This gives the protein CAWSRTHTEAFF.

This sequence joins TRBV5-4 and TRBJ1-4; 8 bases align to TRBD1. Germline V gives CDR1 SGHNT, CDR2 YYREEE (reference sequence). This CDR3 comprises 19 residues. J lost 7 bases, V lost 1 base, and 18 bases had no gene match. For the CDR3, the DNA is TGTGCCAGCAGCTTGCGGCAGGGGGCGGACATTGTGGGGTTTGAAAAACTGTTTTTT. Protein sequence: CASSLRQGADIVGFEKLFF.

As DNA, the CDR3 is TGCGCCAGCAGCCAGGCTACCGGGACAGGGCCCTACGAGCAGTACTTC. As protein: CASSQATGTGPYEQYF. V usage is TRBV4-3 and J usage is TRBJ2-7; the match to TRBD1 covers 9 bases. From germline, CDR1 is LGHNA and CDR2 YSLEER. V was clipped by 3 bases and J by 2 bases; unmatched bases: 8. This CDR3 has 16 residues.

The chain has TRBV4-1 and TRBJ1-1; D unclear. With 0 bases removed from V and 10 bases from J, the gap between germline ends came to 21 bases. Germline values: CDR1 MGHRA, CDR2 YSYEKL. The CDR3 is 16 residues long. This CDR3 reads CASSQEILFTQSGAFF. The CDR3 nucleotides are TGCGCCAGCAGCCAAGAAATATTATTCACCCAGAGCGGAGCTTTCTTT.